Below, 21 T cell receptor beta chains from the same sample are listed, as sequenced in a study of T-cell memory formation after mild COVID-19. One entry per CDR3 protein, called by TCRdb with MiXCR from the 5' RACE reads. The top ten hold around two fifths of the sample, which has roughly 110,000 distinct CDR3 sequences, roughly an eighth seen once. The specimen sequenced was PBMCs or a T cell subset sorted from them (not recorded which). These receptors all stem from a man younger than 30 who had mild COVID-19 (a few samples of this study predate the infection). Cell type and time point are not known.

The chain recombines TRBV7-6 with TRBJ1-5, with TRBD1 identical over 7 bases. V trimming: 1 base; J trimming: 5 bases; junction bases outside the gene matches: 5. The CDR3 runs 15 residues. Germline loops: CDR1 SGHVS, CDR2 FNYEAQ. The CDR3 protein is CASSLVAGGDQPQHF. In DNA form, the CDR3 reads TGTGCCAGCAGCTTAGTGGCAGGGGGAGATCAGCCCCAGCATTTT.

The CDR3 protein is CASSFKGNTEAFF. The CDR3 DNA is TGTGCCAGCAGTTTTAAAGGGAACACTGAAGCTTTCTTT. The chain uses TRBV12-3 or TRBV12-4 and TRBJ1-1; unclear D gene. The CDR3 covers 13 residues. Trimming stripped 3 bases from V and 1 base from J, with 6 bases between.

This clonotype was counted at least ten times. The V gene is TRBV4-1, the J gene TRBJ2-7; 8 bases agree with TRBD1. V lost 0 bases, J lost 3 bases, and 1 base stayed unmatched. The CDR3 is 14 residues long. Germline V lookup: CDR1 MGHRA, CDR2 YSYEKL. The CDR3 DNA sequence: TGCGCCAGCAGCCAAGAACAGGGGGTCTACGAGCAGTACGTC. Amino acid sequence: CASSQEQGVYEQYV.

In its sample, this clonotype was seen a few times. This sequence joins TRBV6-2 or TRBV6-3 and TRBJ2-5; D may match TRBD1 or TRBD2 (6 bases each). The ends were cut back, 6 bases at V and 4 bases at J, with 15 bases in the middle. This CDR3 comprises 14 residues. Germline V gives CDR1 MNHEY, CDR2 SVGEGT. The CDR3 DNA is TGTGCCAGCAGCTCCCTCTCGGGGGCAGAGACCCAGTACTTC. Protein: CASSSLSGAETQYF.

This clonotype was counted ten times or more. The chain links TRBV10-3 to TRBJ2-6; 10 bases line up with TRBD1. Trimming at V came to 10 bases and at J to 0 bases, leaving 6 bases not matched to a gene. Germline loops: CDR1 ENHRY, CDR2 SYGVKD. This CDR3 is 16 amino acids long. The CDR3 sequence is CANSGTGVSGANVLTF. The CDR3, as DNA: TGTGCCAATTCCGGGACAGGGGTCTCTGGGGCCAACGTCCTGACTTTC.

The chain carries TRBV4-3 and TRBJ1-2; D possibly corresponds to TRBD1 (5 bases). Germline-derived CDR1 and CDR2 are LGHNA and YSLEER. V was clipped by 1 base and J by 1 base, with 16 bases between them. The CDR3 runs to 17 residues. The CDR3 nucleotides read TGCGCCAGCAGCCAAGCGGGGGGACTCCCAAATAACTATGGCTACACCTTC. Encoded protein: CASSQAGGLPNNYGYTF.

In its sample, this clonotype was seen many times. V gene TRBV29-1 combines with J gene TRBJ2-2, with no clear D. CDR3 size: 12 residues. Germline V gene lookup returns CDR1 SQVTM and CDR2 ANQGSEA. V lost 4 bases and J lost 6, with 9 bases in between. CDR3 region: CSVVIGAGELFF. Here the CDR3 DNA reads TGCAGCGTTGTCATCGGCGCCGGGGAGCTGTTTTTT.

The rearrangement uses TRBV15 and TRBJ2-1, with D perhaps TRBD1 (6 bases). The CDR3 is made up of 14 amino acids. Germline V gene lookup returns CDR1 LNHNV and CDR2 YYDKDF (reference sequence). Deletions cut 0 bases from V and 8 bases from J, with 11 bases between. The DNA for the CDR3 is TGTGCCACCAGCAGAGATATAGGGGGTGATGAGCAGTTCTTC. It is translated as CATSRDIGGDEQFF.

The rearrangement links TRBV12-5 to TRBJ2-7; D gene ambiguous. V was shortened by 0 bases and J by 0 bases, with 3 bases between the two germline ends. The germline gives CDR1 LGHNT, CDR2 FRNRAP. The CDR3 is made up of 13 amino acids. Here the CDR3 DNA reads TGTGCTAGTGGTTTGGTACTCTCCTACGAGCAGTACTTC. Translation: CASGLVLSYEQYF.

V usage is TRBV7-2 and J usage is TRBJ1-2; D is ambiguous. V lost 2 bases and J lost 2, with 6 bases in between. The CDR3 is 13 residues long. CDR1 and CDR2 from the germline V gene are SGHTA and FQGNSA. As DNA, the CDR3 is TGTGCCAGCAGCTTAAGAGGGAACTATGGCTACACCTTC. This gives the protein CASSLRGNYGYTF. Filled out from reference TRBV7-2 and TRBJ1-2, the complete variable domain reads GAGVSQSPSNKVTEKGKDVELRCDPISGHTALYWYRQSLGQGLEFLIYFQGNSAPDKSGLPSDRFSAERTGGSVSTLTIQRTQQEDSAVYLCASSLRGNYGYTFGSGTRLTVV.

The chain links TRBV7-9 to TRBJ2-7, with 10 bases fitting TRBD1. The germline V gene has CDR1 SEHNR and CDR2 FQNEAQ (reference sequence). Trimming took 4 bases from V and 6 from J; bases not matched to a gene: 12. The CDR3 totals 16 residues. The CDR3 DNA is TGTGCCAGCAGCTCGACCGCGACAGGGGGCGGGAGCGAGCAGTACTTC. This gives the protein CASSSTATGGGSEQYF.

V and J are TRBV5-1 and TRBJ2-5, with 9 bases aligning to TRBD1. The V segment lost 4 bases and the J segment 4 bases; nucleotides outside the gene matches: 14. CDR1 and CDR2 (germline): SGHRS, YFSETQ. The CDR3 is made up of 17 amino acids. This CDR3 reads CASSPTTGGGFAETQYF. Written as DNA, the CDR3 is TGCGCCAGCAGCCCGACGACAGGGGGAGGGTTTGCAGAGACCCAGTACTTC.

The genes are TRBV7-9 and TRBJ2-7; no clear D. The CDR3 loop spans 13 amino acids. CDR1 is SEHNR and CDR2 is FQNEAQ in the germline V gene (reference sequence). The V end lost 2 bases, the J end lost 2 bases, and 7 bases lay between the germline ends. Here the CDR3 DNA reads TGTGCCAGCAGCTTAACAGACGCCTACGAGCAGTACGTC. Its translation is CASSLTDAYEQYV.

The rearrangement uses TRBV29-1 and TRBJ1-2, with D possibly being TRBD1 (6 bases). V lost 0 bases to trimming and J lost 5 bases, with 13 bases between them. Germline CDR1 and CDR2: SQVTM and ANQGSEA. The CDR3 runs 14 residues. DNA for the CDR3: TGCAGCGTTGAAGAGGACAGTTATACTTATGGCTACACCTTC. Its protein is CSVEEDSYTYGYTF.

The gene calls are TRBV7-9 and TRBJ1-2; D uncertain. There are 15 residues in the CDR3. Germline assignment: CDR1 SEHNR and CDR2 FQNEAQ (reference sequence). Trimming shortened V by 1 base and J by 1 base, and 10 bases separated the two germline ends. In nucleotides, the CDR3 is TGTGCCAGCAGCTTAGAGGAGAAAATTAACTATGGCTACACCTTC. This codes for CASSLEEKINYGYTF.

The chain links TRBV7-6 to TRBJ1-5; TRBD1 might be the D (6 bases). Trimming removed 5 bases from V and 6 bases from J, with 11 bases in between. The CDR3 consists of 13 residues. The germline gives CDR1 SGHVS, CDR2 FNYEAQ. The CDR3: CASSRQASQPQHF. The CDR3 DNA is TGTGCCAGCAGCCGACAGGCGAGTCAGCCCCAGCATTTT.

Only one count was recorded for this clonotype. This chain uses TRBV7-2 with TRBJ2-7; no clear D. With 1 base removed from V and 4 bases from J, the gap between germline ends came to 17 bases. CDR3 length equals 16 residues. Germline V gene data show CDR1 as SGHTA and CDR2 as FQGNSA. The DNA for the CDR3 is TGTGCCAGCAGCTTAGGGTACGGGCAGCAGAAATACGAGCAGTACTTC. Translating it yields CASSLGYGQQKYEQYF.

This chain connects TRBV23-1 to TRBJ1-5, with D possibly TRBD1 on 6 matching bases. TRBV23-1 is an ORF, with its function uncertain. Trimming cost V 7 bases and J 0 bases, with 13 bases left between them. The CDR3 spans 15 residues. CDR3 DNA sequence: TGCGCCAGCACTAAACAGGGATATAGCAATCAGCCCCAGCATTTT. The encoded protein is CASTKQGYSNQPQHF.

The gene calls are TRBV7-9 and TRBJ2-7; 10 bases are shared with TRBD2. The CDR3 length is 16 residues. V dropped 5 bases and J dropped 2; count of bases not matched to a gene: 9. Germline V gene data show CDR1 as SEHNR and CDR2 as FQNEAQ (reference sequence). The CDR3 reads CASSPNSGGAAYEQYF. The DNA of the CDR3 is TGTGCCAGCAGCCCTAACAGCGGGGGGGCCGCCTACGAGCAGTACTTC.

This rearrangement joins TRBV7-3 to TRBJ1-2, with D hard to call. With 5 bases removed from V and 7 bases from J, the gap between germline ends came to 23 bases. The CDR3 runs 16 residues. CDR1 is SGHTA and CDR2 is FQGTGA in the germline V gene. The CDR3 coding sequence is TGTGCCAGCAGCGAACTAGGTGGTGGGGTCCCGGGTGGCTACACCTTC. Amino acids: CASSELGGGVPGGYTF. Full variable domain (outside the CDR3, taken from reference TRBV7-3 and TRBJ1-2): GAGVSQTPSNKVTEKGKYVELRCDPISGHTALYWYRQSLGQGPEFLIYFQGTGAADDSGLPNDRFFAVRPEGSVSTLKIQRTERGDSAVYLCASSELGGGVPGGYTFGSGTRLTVV.

This clonotype occurred a few times. V gene TRBV29-1 combines with J gene TRBJ2-5; 8 bases fit TRBD1. This CDR3 comprises 14 residues. With V trimmed by 3 bases and J by 7 bases, 10 bases remained unmatched. Germline V lookup: CDR1 SQVTM, CDR2 ANQGSEA. CDR3 protein: CSVDQGAVRGTQYF. DNA for the CDR3: TGCAGCGTTGACCAGGGGGCGGTGAGAGGGACCCAGTACTTC.